Presented here are 3 T cell receptor beta chains from one specimen sequenced in a study of T cells after yellow fever vaccination. A single record per CDR3 protein comes from TCRdb applying MiXCR to the 5' RACE reads. The data contain 310,000 or so distinct CDR3 sequences, around 7% of them singletons. The sample in question was PBMCs, obtained approximately 40 days after the first yellow fever vaccination. Source of these receptors: a man aged 18-30 years who received the YFV17D yellow fever vaccine.

J is TRBJ2-3 and V is TRBV20-1; D uncertain. Germline assignment: CDR1 DFQATT and CDR2 SNEGSKA (reference sequence). Trimming removed 3 bases from V and 1 base from J, with 17 bases in between. CDR3 length: 16 amino acids. CDR3 nucleotide sequence: TGCAGTGCTAGCGTAATAGTGGCGAGAGGCACAGATACGCAGTATTTT. Its translation: CSASVIVARGTDTQYF.

This clonotype was observed a handful of times. This CDR3 reads CATSSPTTDTQYF. The CDR3 bases are TGTGCCACCAGCAGCCCGACCACAGATACGCAGTATTTT. The chain recombines TRBV15 with TRBJ2-3; D gene ambiguous. The CDR3 loop spans 13 amino acids. Germline loops: CDR1 LNHNV, CDR2 YYDKDF (reference sequence). The ends were cut back, 3 bases at V and 2 bases at J, with 6 bases in the middle. Using reference TRBV15 and TRBJ2-3 for the parts outside the CDR3, the full variable domain is DAMVIQNPRYQVTQFGKPVTLSCSQTLNHNVMYWYQQKSSQAPKLLFHYYDKDFNNEADTPDNFQSRRPNTSFCFLDIRSPGLGDTAMYLCATSSPTTDTQYFGPGTRLTVL.

The V gene is TRBV12-3 or TRBV12-4, the J gene TRBJ2-2; D is unclear. This CDR3 is built from 14 residues. Trimming cost V 3 bases and J 5 bases, with 10 bases left between them. CDR3 DNA sequence: TGTGCCAGCAGTTTTCTTGGCTGGACCGGGGAGCTGTTTTTT. It translates to CASSFLGWTGELFF.